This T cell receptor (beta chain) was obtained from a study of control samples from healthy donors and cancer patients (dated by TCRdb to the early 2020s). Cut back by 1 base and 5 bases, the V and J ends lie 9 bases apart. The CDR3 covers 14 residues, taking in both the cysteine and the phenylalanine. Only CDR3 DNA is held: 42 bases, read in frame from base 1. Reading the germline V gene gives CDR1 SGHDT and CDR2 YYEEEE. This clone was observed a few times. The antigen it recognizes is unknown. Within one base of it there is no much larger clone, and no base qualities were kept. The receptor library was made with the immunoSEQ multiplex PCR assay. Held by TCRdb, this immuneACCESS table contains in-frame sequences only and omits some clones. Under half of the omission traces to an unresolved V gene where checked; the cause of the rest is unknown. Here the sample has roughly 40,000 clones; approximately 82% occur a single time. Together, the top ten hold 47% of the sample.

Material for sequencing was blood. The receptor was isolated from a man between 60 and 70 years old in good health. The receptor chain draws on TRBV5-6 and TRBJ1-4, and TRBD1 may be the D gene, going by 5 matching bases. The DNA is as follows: TGTGCCAGCAGCTTGTGGCAGGGAAATGAAAAACTGTTTTTT. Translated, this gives CASSLWQGNEKLFF.